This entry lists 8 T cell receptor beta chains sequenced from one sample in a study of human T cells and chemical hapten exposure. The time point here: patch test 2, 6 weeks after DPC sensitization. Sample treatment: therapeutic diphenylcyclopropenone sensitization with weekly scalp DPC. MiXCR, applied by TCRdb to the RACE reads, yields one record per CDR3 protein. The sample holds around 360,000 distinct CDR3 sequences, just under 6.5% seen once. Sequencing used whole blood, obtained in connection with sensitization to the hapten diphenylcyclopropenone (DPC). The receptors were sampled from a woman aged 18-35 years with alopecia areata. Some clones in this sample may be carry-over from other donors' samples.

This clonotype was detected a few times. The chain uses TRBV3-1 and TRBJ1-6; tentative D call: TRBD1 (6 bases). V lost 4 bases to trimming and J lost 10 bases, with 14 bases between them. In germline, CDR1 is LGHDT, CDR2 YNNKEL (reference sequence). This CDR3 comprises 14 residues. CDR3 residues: CASSPMGGRSPLHF. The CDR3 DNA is TGTGCCAGCAGCCCAATGGGGGGGCGGTCACCCCTCCACTTT. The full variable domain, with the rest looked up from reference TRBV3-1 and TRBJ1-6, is DTAVSQTPKYLVTQMGNDKSIKCEQNLGHDTMYWYKQDSKKFLKIMFSYNNKELIINETVPNRFSPKSPDKAHLNLHINSLELGDSAVYFCASSPMGGRSPLHFGNGTRLTVT.

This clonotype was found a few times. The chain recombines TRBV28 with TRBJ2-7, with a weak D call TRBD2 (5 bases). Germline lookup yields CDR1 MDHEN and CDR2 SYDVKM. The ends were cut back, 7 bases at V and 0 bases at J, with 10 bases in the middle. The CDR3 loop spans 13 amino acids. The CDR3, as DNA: TGTGCCAGCACCCTCAGCGGCTCCTACGAGCAGTACTTC. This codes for CASTLSGSYEQYF.

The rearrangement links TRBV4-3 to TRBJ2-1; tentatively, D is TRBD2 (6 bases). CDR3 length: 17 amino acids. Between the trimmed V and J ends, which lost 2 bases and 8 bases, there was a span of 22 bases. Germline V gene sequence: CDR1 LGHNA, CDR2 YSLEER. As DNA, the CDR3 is TGCGCCAGCAGCCAAAATATGGGACTGCCCCCGGGGGATGAGCAGTTCTTC. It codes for CASSQNMGLPPGDEQFF.

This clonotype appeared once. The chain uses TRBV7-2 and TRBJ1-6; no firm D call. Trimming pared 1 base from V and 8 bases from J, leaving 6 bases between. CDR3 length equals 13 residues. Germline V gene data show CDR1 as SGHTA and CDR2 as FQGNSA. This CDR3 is CASSLGVDSPLHF. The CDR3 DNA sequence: TGTGCCAGCAGCTTAGGGGTCGATTCACCCCTCCACTTT. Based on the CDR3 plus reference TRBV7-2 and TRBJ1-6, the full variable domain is GAGVSQSPSNKVTEKGKDVELRCDPISGHTALYWYRQSLGQGLEFLIYFQGNSAPDKSGLPSDRFSAERTGGSVSTLTIQRTQQEDSAVYLCASSLGVDSPLHFGNGTRLTVT.

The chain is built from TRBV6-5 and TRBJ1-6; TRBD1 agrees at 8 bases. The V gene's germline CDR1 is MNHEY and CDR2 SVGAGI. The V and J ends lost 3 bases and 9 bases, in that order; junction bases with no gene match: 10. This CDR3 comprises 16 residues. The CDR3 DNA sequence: TGTGCCAGCAGTTATTCCAGGGGGCAAGGAATTTCACCCCTCCACTTT. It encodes CASSYSRGQGISPLHF.

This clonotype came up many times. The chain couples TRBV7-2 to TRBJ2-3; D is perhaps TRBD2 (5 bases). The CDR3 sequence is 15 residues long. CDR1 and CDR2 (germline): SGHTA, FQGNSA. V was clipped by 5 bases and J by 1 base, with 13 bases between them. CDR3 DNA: TGTGCCAGCAGCCCCCAGGCGGGTGGCACAGATACGCAGTATTTT. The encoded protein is CASSPQAGGTDTQYF.

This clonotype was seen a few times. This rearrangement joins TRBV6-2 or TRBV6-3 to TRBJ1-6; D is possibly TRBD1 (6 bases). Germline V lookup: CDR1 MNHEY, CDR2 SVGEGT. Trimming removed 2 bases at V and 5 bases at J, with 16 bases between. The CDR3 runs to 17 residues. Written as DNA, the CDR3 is TGTGCCAGCAGTTACGGAAGGGGGTTCCGGAATAATTCACCCCTCCACTTT. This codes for CASSYGRGFRNNSPLHF.

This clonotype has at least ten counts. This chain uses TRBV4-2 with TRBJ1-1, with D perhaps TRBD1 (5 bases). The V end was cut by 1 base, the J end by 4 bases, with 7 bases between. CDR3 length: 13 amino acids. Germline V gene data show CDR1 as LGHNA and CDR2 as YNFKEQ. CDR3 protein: CASSQGQSTEAFF. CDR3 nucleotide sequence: TGTGCCAGCAGCCAAGGACAGTCCACTGAAGCTTTCTTT.